The 8 T cell receptor beta chains below come from one sample, sequenced in a study of blood T cell repertoires in COVID-19. The assay was immunoSEQ multiplex PCR, and TCRdb's table has in-frame clones only and misses some. The sample has roughly 170,000 clones; around 90% are singletons. The material sequenced was peripheral blood. The receptors here all came from a middle-aged man with active or convalescent COVID-19.

The rearrangement joins TRBV19 to TRBJ2-1, with 8 bases lining up with TRBD1. Unmatched junction bases numbered 8, after V lost 6 bases and J lost 4 bases. The CDR3 spans 15 residues. Germline V gene sequence: CDR1 LNHDA, CDR2 SQIVND (reference sequence). CDR3 sequence (DNA): TGTGCCAGTAGCCGGACAGGGCGCTCATACAATGAGCAGTTCTTC. Its protein product is CASSRTGRSYNEQFF.

In regard to this clone: One junction end disagrees with the germline gene, perhaps due to a read error. The chain carries TRBV25-1 and TRBJ1-1; 7 nucleotides line up with TRBD1. Germline V CDR1 and CDR2: MGHDK, SYGVNS. The CDR3 covers 15 residues. CDR3 amino acids: CARRGGWEEGAGAFF. CDR3 DNA: TGTGCCCGCAGGGGGGGTTGGGAGGAGGGGGCTGGGGCTTTCTTT.

V usage is TRBV3-1 (or the pseudogene TRBV3-2) and J usage is TRBJ2-1; 9 bases agree with TRBD2. V lost 2 bases and J lost 3; bases outside the gene matches: 8. The CDR3 consists of 17 residues. Looked up from germline, CDR1 is LGHDT and CDR2 is YNNKEL (reference sequence). The CDR3 is CASSQLRERGDYNEQFF. CDR3 DNA: TGTGCCAGCAGCCAACTAAGGGAGCGGGGGGACTACAATGAGCAGTTCTTC.

V usage is TRBV7-8 and J usage is TRBJ2-1, with 7 positions matching TRBD1. Looked up from germline, CDR1 is SGHVS and CDR2 is FQNEAQ. The V and J ends lost 2 bases and 2 bases, in that order; junction bases with no gene match: 3. This CDR3 has 15 amino acids. The CDR3 spells CASSLMGTAYNEQFF. The CDR3 nucleotides read TGTGCCAGCAGCTTAATGGGGACAGCCTACAATGAGCAGTTCTTC.

The V and J genes are TRBV5-1 and TRBJ1-5; D might be TRBD1 (5 bases). The V gene lost 0 bases and the J gene lost 5 bases, with 6 bases spanning the gap. The CDR3 has 13 amino acids. Looked up from germline, CDR1 is SGHRS and CDR2 is YFSETQ. In DNA, the CDR3 is TGCGCCAGCAGCTTGGCAGGGTATCAGCCCCAGCATTTT. Translated, it gives CASSLAGYQPQHF.

CDR3 sequence reads: CASSPARVGTYEQYF. The CDR3 region has the DNA TGTGCCAGCTCACCCGCGAGGGTCGGGACCTACGAGCAGTACTTC. The gene calls are TRBV18 and TRBJ2-7; D perhaps matches TRBD2 (5 bases). Germline V gene sequence: CDR1 KGHSH, CDR2 LQKENI. Trimming took off 3 bases at V and 2 bases at J, with 14 bases between the two ends. The CDR3 loop spans 15 amino acids.

The V and J genes are TRBV5-1 and TRBJ2-7; 7 nucleotides agree with TRBD1. V shed 4 bases, J shed 5 bases, and the junction held 9 bases outside the gene matches. This CDR3 is 14 amino acids long. Germline CDR1 SGHRS, CDR2 YFSETQ. The CDR3 spells CASSIAGGKDEQYF. In DNA, the CDR3 is TGCGCCAGCAGCATCGCAGGGGGTAAGGACGAGCAGTACTTC.

This chain joins TRBV7-9 and TRBJ1-5; maybe TRBD1 (5 bases). Germline loops: CDR1 SEHNR, CDR2 FQNEAQ (reference sequence). The CDR3 length is 16 residues. The V end was cut by 5 bases, the J end by 4 bases, with 18 bases between. The CDR3 bases are TGTGCCAGCAGCGGATACTCAGGGTCGCAAAATCAGCCCCAGCATTTT. It yields the protein CASSGYSGSQNQPQHF.